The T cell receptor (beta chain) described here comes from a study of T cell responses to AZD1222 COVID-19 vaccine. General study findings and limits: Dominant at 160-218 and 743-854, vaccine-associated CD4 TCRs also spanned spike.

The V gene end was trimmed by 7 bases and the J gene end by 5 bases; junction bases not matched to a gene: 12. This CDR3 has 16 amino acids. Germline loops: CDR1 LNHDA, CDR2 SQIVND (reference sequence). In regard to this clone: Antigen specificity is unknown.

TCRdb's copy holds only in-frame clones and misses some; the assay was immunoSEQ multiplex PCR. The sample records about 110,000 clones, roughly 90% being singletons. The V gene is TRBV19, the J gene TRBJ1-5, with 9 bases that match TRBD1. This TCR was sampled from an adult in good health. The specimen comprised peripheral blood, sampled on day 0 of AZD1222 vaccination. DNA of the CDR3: TGTGCCAGTAAGAGGGGAACAGGGGGCGGTCATCAGCCCCAGCATTTT. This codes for CASKRGTGGGHQPQHF.